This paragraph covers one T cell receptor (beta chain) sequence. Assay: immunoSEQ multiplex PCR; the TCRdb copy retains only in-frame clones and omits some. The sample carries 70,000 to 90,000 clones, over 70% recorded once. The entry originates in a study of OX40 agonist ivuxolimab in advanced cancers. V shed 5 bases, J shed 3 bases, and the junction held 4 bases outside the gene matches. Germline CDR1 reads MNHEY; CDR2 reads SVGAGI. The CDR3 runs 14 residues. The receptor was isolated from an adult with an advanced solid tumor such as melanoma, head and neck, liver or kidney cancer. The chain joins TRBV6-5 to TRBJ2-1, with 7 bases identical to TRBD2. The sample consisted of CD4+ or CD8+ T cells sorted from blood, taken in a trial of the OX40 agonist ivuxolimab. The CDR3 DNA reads TGTGCCAGCAGTCCCGGGACTAACTACAATGAGCAGTTCTTC. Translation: CASSPGTNYNEQFF.